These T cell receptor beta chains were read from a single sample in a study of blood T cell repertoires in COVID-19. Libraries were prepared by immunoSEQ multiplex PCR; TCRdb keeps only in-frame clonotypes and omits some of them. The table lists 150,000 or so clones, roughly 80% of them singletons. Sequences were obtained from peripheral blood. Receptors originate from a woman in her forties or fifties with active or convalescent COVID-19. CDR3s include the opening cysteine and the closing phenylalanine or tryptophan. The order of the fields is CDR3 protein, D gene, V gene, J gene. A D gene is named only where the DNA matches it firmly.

CDR3: CASKRGSGSDEQFF
D: TRBD2
V: TRBV19
J: TRBJ2-1

CDR3: CASSDAGEGTGELFF
D: .
V: TRBV25-1
J: TRBJ2-2

CDR3: CASSLPGDNSPLHF
D: .
V: TRBV27
J: TRBJ1-6

CDR3: CASSLTRGSSYNEQFF
D: TRBD2
V: TRBV4-2
J: TRBJ2-1

CDR3: CASSSDRGRGQETQYF
D: TRBD2
V: TRBV7-9
J: TRBJ2-5

CDR3: CASSYSDRAGNQPQHF
D: TRBD1
V: TRBV6-2/TRBV6-3
J: TRBJ1-5

CDR3: CATTPGRAPTDTQYF
D: TRBD2
V: TRBV15
J: TRBJ2-3

CDR3: CASSFRTSTEQFF
D: TRBD2
V: TRBV28
J: TRBJ2-1

CDR3: CASSLGGGSGWYEQFF
D: TRBD2
V: TRBV7-2
J: TRBJ2-1

CDR3: CASSANRETQYF
D: .
V: TRBV19
J: TRBJ2-5

CDR3: CASSERVAGQGAYEQYF
D: TRBD1
V: TRBV6-1
J: TRBJ2-7

CDR3: CASSLDRGVTNYGYTF
D: TRBD1
V: TRBV5-4
J: TRBJ1-2

CDR3: CASSYKKSELGYTF
D: .
V: TRBV6-2/TRBV6-3
J: TRBJ1-2

CDR3: CASSPGQGEAYEQYF
D: TRBD1
V: TRBV4-2
J: TRBJ2-7

CDR3: CASRTGSGNTIYF
D: TRBD1
V: TRBV28
J: TRBJ1-3

CDR3: CASSQDWGDDTQYF
D: .
V: TRBV3-1/TRBV3-2
J: TRBJ2-3

CDR3: CASSPRQMNTEAFF
D: .
V: TRBV18
J: TRBJ1-1

CDR3: CASSADSPLHF
D: .
V: TRBV18
J: TRBJ1-6

CDR3: CASSLGQNPVGELFF
D: .
V: TRBV7-3
J: TRBJ2-2

CDR3: CASSLGTSGRALDYEQYF
D: TRBD2
V: TRBV5-1
J: TRBJ2-7

CDR3: CASSPPRDRYQETQYF
D: TRBD1
V: TRBV18
J: TRBJ2-5

CDR3: CASSSKGFGATLWNEQFF
D: .
V: TRBV19
J: TRBJ2-1

CDR3: CASSQDSRADRYLSGYTF
D: .
V: TRBV4-3
J: TRBJ1-2

CDR3: CASSVASGGSGELFF
D: TRBD2
V: TRBV9
J: TRBJ2-2

CDR3: CACQSGGGYQPQHF
D: TRBD1
V: TRBV30
J: TRBJ1-5

CDR3: CASSQGLINNSPLHF
D: .
V: TRBV4-3
J: TRBJ1-6